The source of this TCR beta chain is a study of technical replicates of blood from a few donors. Produced via immunoSEQ multiplex PCR; TCRdb's table is partial and in-frame only. The sample records about 73,000 clones, 90% to 95% being singletons. The length of the CDR3 is 15 residues. The germline V gene encodes CDR1 SGHNT and CDR2 YYREEE (reference sequence). Deletions cut 0 bases from V and 4 bases from J, with 10 bases between. This sequence was found in a human donor in good health. Some clones in this sample may be carry-over from other donors' samples. The chain uses TRBV5-4 and TRBJ2-2, with D maybe TRBD1 (6 bases). Sequenced material: PBMCs. The CDR3 spells CASSLAGTTTGELFF. The DNA for the CDR3 is TGTGCCAGCAGCTTGGCCGGGACAACCACCGGGGAGCTGTTTTTT.